This entry lists 27 T cell receptor beta chains sequenced from one sample in a study of identical twins. TCRdb passed the 5' RACE reads through MiXCR, listing each CDR3 protein once. The sample carries about 450,000 distinct CDR3 sequences, about a fifth recorded once. The sequenced sample consisted of naive T cells sorted from blood. All receptors come from a man in his forties or fifties in good health.

This clonotype was seen a handful of times. The chain carries TRBV20-1 and TRBJ2-5; maybe TRBD1 (6 bases). Germline assignment: CDR1 DFQATT and CDR2 SNEGSKA (reference sequence). Trimming left V 1 base short and J 5 bases short, with 20 bases between. The CDR3 totals 16 residues. The CDR3 DNA reads TGCAGTGCTAGAGCAGATATACAGGGTACTAGGGAGACCCAGTACTTC. This sequence encodes CSARADIQGTRETQYF.

The sample holds many counts of this clonotype. The CDR3 spells CASSYHTGQPQHF. CDR3 bases: TGTGCCAGCAGTTACCACACCGGCCAGCCCCAGCATTTT. The V and J genes are TRBV6-2 or TRBV6-3 and TRBJ1-5; D unclear. This CDR3 contains 13 residues. The ends were cut back, 2 bases at V and 7 bases at J, with 9 bases in the middle. Germline loops: CDR1 MNHEY, CDR2 SVGEGT.

The CDR3: CASSGGQGAIGELFF. The CDR3 nucleotides read TGTGCCAGCAGCGGGGGACAGGGGGCGATCGGGGAGCTGTTTTTT. This chain connects TRBV7-9 to TRBJ2-2; 12 nucleotides line up with TRBD1. V was pared by 5 bases and J by 7 bases, with 5 bases of the junction left unmatched. The germline CDR1 and CDR2 sequences are SEHNR and FQNEAQ (reference sequence). The CDR3 has 15 residues. Looking up the rest from reference TRBV7-9 and TRBJ2-2 gives the full variable domain: DTGVSQNPRHKITKRGQNVTFRCDPISEHNRLYWYRQTLGQGPEFLTYFQNEAQLEKSRLLSDRFSAERPKGSFSTLEIQRTEQGDSAMYLCASSGGQGAIGELFFGEGSRLTVL.

V and J are TRBV11-2 and TRBJ2-4; a possible D gene is TRBD1 (6 bases). Deletions cut 3 bases from V and 4 bases from J, with 10 bases between. The length of the CDR3 is 14 residues. Germline CDR1 reads SGHAT; CDR2 reads FQNNGV. The CDR3 DNA reads as TGTGCCAGCAGCTTGAGGACAGTTAAAAACATTCAGTACTTC. Translation: CASSLRTVKNIQYF. The whole variable domain, remainder taken from reference TRBV11-2 and TRBJ2-4, is EAGVAQSPRYKIIEKRQSVAFWCNPISGHATLYWYQQILGQGPKLLIQFQNNGVVDDSQLPKDRFSAERLKGVDSTLKIQPAKLEDSAVYLCASSLRTVKNIQYFGAGTRLSVL.

V is TRBV11-2 and J is TRBJ2-7, with 8 bases fitting TRBD2. The V segment lost 5 bases and the J segment 1 base; nucleotides outside the gene matches: 16. Germline V gene data show CDR1 as SGHAT and CDR2 as FQNNGV. The CDR3 sequence is 18 residues long. The CDR3 protein is CASSPLGTGRGWSYEQYF. The DNA of the CDR3 is TGTGCCAGCAGCCCTCTGGGGACCGGGAGGGGGTGGTCCTACGAGCAGTACTTC.

This clonotype came up a few times. The chain is built from TRBV9 and TRBJ2-3; 14 bases agree with TRBD2. J gave up 2 bases and V 4 bases, and 6 bases lay outside the gene matches. CDR3 length: 17 amino acids. Germline V lookup: CDR1 SGDLS, CDR2 YYNGEE. The DNA of the CDR3 is TGTGCCAGCAGCCTAATGACTAGCGGGAGGGCCACAGATACGCAGTATTTT. This gives the protein CASSLMTSGRATDTQYF.

Ten or more counts support this clonotype. The rearrangement joins TRBV4-2 to TRBJ2-7; D might be TRBD1 (6 bases). Germline assignment: CDR1 LGHNA and CDR2 YNFKEQ. Trimming took 0 bases from V and 6 from J, leaving 18 bases between them. The CDR3 totals 16 residues. CDR3 region: CASSQEVARGVGEQYF. The CDR3 region has the DNA TGTGCCAGCAGCCAAGAAGTGGCCAGGGGAGTGGGCGAGCAGTACTTC.

Only a few counts were recorded for this clonotype. The rearrangement joins TRBV15 to TRBJ2-5; D may be TRBD1 (6 bases). V was cut by 0 bases and J by 1 base, with 15 bases left in between. This CDR3 comprises 17 residues. The germline CDR1 and CDR2 sequences are LNHNV and YYDKDF (reference sequence). CDR3 nucleotides: TGTGCCACCAGCAGAGATTACCCCACAGGGTCCCAAGAGACCCAGTACTTC. Protein product: CATSRDYPTGSQETQYF.

This clonotype was seen more than once but under ten times. CDR3 DNA: TGCGCCAGCAGCTTGTTGGCAGGGGGGGTGAACACTGAAGCTTTCTTT. It translates to CASSLLAGGVNTEAFF. The rearrangement uses TRBV5-1 and TRBJ1-1; 7 positions match TRBD1. Looked up from germline, CDR1 is SGHRS and CDR2 is YFSETQ. The length of the CDR3 is 16 residues. V trimming: 1 base; J trimming: 0 bases; junction bases outside the gene matches: 6.

This chain links TRBV20-1 with TRBJ1-1, with 8 bases matching TRBD1. This CDR3 comprises 16 residues. J was trimmed by 0 bases and V by 3 bases; bases with no gene match: 9. Germline V gene lookup returns CDR1 DFQATT and CDR2 SNEGSKA (reference sequence). As DNA, the CDR3 is TGCAGTGCTAGTCGGCAGGGGGCATTCATGAACACTGAAGCTTTCTTT. Protein: CSASRQGAFMNTEAFF.

This clonotype has ten or more counts. In DNA form, the CDR3 reads TGTGCCAGCAGTTTCCGCGGGAGCTCCTACGAGCAGTACTTC. Translated: CASSFRGSSYEQYF. The chain has TRBV12-3 or TRBV12-4 and TRBJ2-7; TRBD2 agrees at 7 bases. With 3 bases clipped from V and 0 bases from J, the junction kept 2 bases outside the gene matches. The CDR3 consists of 14 residues.

In its sample, this clonotype was seen a few times. The gene calls are TRBV9 and TRBJ2-7; D unresolved. V was clipped by 4 bases and J by 5 bases, with 10 bases between them. Germline loops: CDR1 SGDLS, CDR2 YYNGEE. The CDR3 consists of 12 residues. CDR3 region: CASSKMGNEQYF. The CDR3 DNA reads TGTGCCAGCAGCAAAATGGGGAACGAGCAGTACTTC.

The sample holds many counts of this clonotype. CDR3 in amino acids: CASSQMSGGGAGEQYF. In DNA form, the CDR3 reads TGTGCCAGCAGCCAGATGAGCGGGGGGGGCGCCGGCGAGCAGTACTTC. The chain employs TRBV3-1 and TRBJ2-7; TRBD2 matches 10 bases. Unmatched junction bases numbered 11, after V lost 3 bases and J lost 6 bases. Germline V CDR1 and CDR2: LGHDT, YNNKEL (reference sequence). The CDR3 runs 16 residues.

In this sample, this clonotype turned up many times. The chain couples TRBV4-3 to TRBJ1-2; a weak D match, TRBD1 (5 bases). CDR1 and CDR2 from the germline V gene are LGHNA and YSLEER. V gave up 1 base and J gave up 5 bases, with 17 bases separating them. The CDR3 consists of 16 residues. The CDR3 nucleotides are TGCGCCAGCAGCCAAGGACTCAGGGAAGGAGTTTATGGCTACACCTTC. It translates to CASSQGLREGVYGYTF.

The gene calls are TRBV9 and TRBJ2-1; TRBD2 matches at 10 bases. Per germline, CDR1 SGDLS and CDR2 YYNGEE. This CDR3 spans 15 amino acids. Unmatched junction bases numbered 9, after V lost 4 bases and J lost 8 bases. CDR3 nucleotide sequence: TGTGCCAGCAGCTCCCAGCGGGAGGGCCGGTATGAGCAGTTCTTC. Translated: CASSSQREGRYEQFF.

This clonotype was observed many times. The chain is built from TRBV6-1 and TRBJ2-5; possibly TRBD2 for D (5 bases). The V and J ends lost 2 bases and 5 bases respectively, with 15 bases between them. The germline V gene encodes CDR1 MNHNS and CDR2 SASEGT. CDR3 length: 15 amino acids. CDR3 DNA: TGTGCCAGCAGTGAAAGTTGGATGAGGGCGGAGACCCAGTACTTC. Protein sequence: CASSESWMRAETQYF.

This clonotype has only a few counts. The rearrangement links TRBV7-9 to TRBJ1-6, with 9 bases that match TRBD1. The CDR3 is 15 amino acids. Per the germline V gene, CDR1 is SEHNR and CDR2 is FQNEAQ (reference sequence). V shed 5 bases and J 8 bases; nucleotides not matched to a gene: 7. This chain's CDR3 is CASSSGQGSHSPLHF. CDR3 sequence (DNA): TGTGCCAGCAGCAGCGGACAGGGGAGCCATTCACCCCTCCACTTT.

This clonotype was recorded a few times. This chain connects TRBV5-1 to TRBJ2-5; no reliable D call. The CDR3 length is 15 residues. With 1 base removed from V and 1 base from J, the gap between germline ends came to 11 bases. Looked up from germline, CDR1 is SGHRS and CDR2 is YFSETQ. As DNA, the CDR3 is TGCGCCAGCAGCTTGATCGGGCAGCCCCAAGAGACCCAGTACTTC. Translated: CASSLIGQPQETQYF. Full variable domain (missing parts from reference TRBV5-1 and TRBJ2-5): KAGVTQTPRYLIKTRGQQVTLSCSPISGHRSVSWYQQTPGQGLQFLFEYFSETQRNKGNFPGRFSGRQFSNSRSEMNVSTLELGDSALYLCASSLIGQPQETQYFGPGTRLLVL.

This clonotype occurred a few times. The chain has TRBV19 and TRBJ2-6; D gene uncertain. The CDR3 loop spans 14 amino acids. Per the germline V gene, CDR1 is LNHDA and CDR2 is SQIVND (reference sequence). V lost 4 bases, J lost 1 base, and 5 bases lay in between. The CDR3 reads CASSTSSGANVLTF. The CDR3 DNA reads as TGTGCCAGTAGTACAAGTTCTGGGGCCAACGTCCTGACTTTC.

In its sample, this clonotype was seen a few times. The chain joins TRBV6-1 to TRBJ1-1; D is possibly TRBD1 (5 bases). CDR3 length: 13 residues. The V gene lost 6 bases and the J gene lost 4 bases, with 12 bases spanning the gap. CDR1 MNHNS and CDR2 SASEGT come from the germline V gene. CDR3 residues: CASSFRVRTEAFF. The CDR3 DNA is TGTGCCAGCAGCTTCAGGGTGCGCACTGAAGCTTTCTTT.

The chain has TRBV7-2 and TRBJ2-3; 11 bases are shared with TRBD2. Germline V lookup: CDR1 SGHTA, CDR2 FQGNSA. The CDR3 extends over 17 amino acids. J lost 3 bases, V lost 0 bases, and 5 bases had no gene match. CDR3 sequence reads: CASSLAASGGRTDTQYF. DNA for the CDR3: TGTGCCAGCAGCTTAGCGGCTAGCGGGGGGCGGACAGATACGCAGTATTTT. The whole variable domain, remainder taken from reference TRBV7-2 and TRBJ2-3, is GAGVSQSPSNKVTEKGKDVELRCDPISGHTALYWYRQSLGQGLEFLIYFQGNSAPDKSGLPSDRFSAERTGGSVSTLTIQRTQQEDSAVYLCASSLAASGGRTDTQYFGPGTRLTVL.

The chain employs TRBV4-2 and TRBJ2-1; 8 bases agree with TRBD2. V gave up 0 bases and J gave up 3 bases; unmatched junction bases: 4. Per germline, CDR1 LGHNA and CDR2 YNFKEQ. CDR3 length: 16 residues. CDR3 nucleotide sequence: TGTGCCAGCAGCCAAGAACCCGGGAGGGGCTACAATGAGCAGTTCTTC. Residues: CASSQEPGRGYNEQFF.

This clonotype was picked up many times. J is TRBJ2-3 and V is TRBV4-3; 10 bases line up with TRBD1. V shed 4 bases and J 3 bases; nucleotides not matched to a gene: 7. Germline V CDR1 and CDR2: LGHNA, YSLEER. This CDR3 is 16 amino acids long. CDR3 bases: TGCGCCAGCAGCCGATTGGGACAGGGGCTAACAGATACGCAGTATTTT. It encodes CASSRLGQGLTDTQYF.

This chain links TRBV7-2 with TRBJ2-7, with D possibly being TRBD1 (5 bases). V was trimmed by 4 bases and J by 1 base, leaving 8 bases between them. The CDR3 totals 13 residues. CDR1 and CDR2 (germline): SGHTA, FQGNSA. CDR3 sequence (DNA): TGTGCCAGCAGCTCGACAGCATCCTACGAGCAGTACTTC. Protein product: CASSSTASYEQYF.

This clonotype has more than one count but fewer than ten. The chain couples TRBV29-1 to TRBJ2-3, with D possibly matching TRBD1 (6 bases). The CDR3 consists of 14 residues. Between the trimmed V and J ends, which lost 3 bases and 1 base, there was a span of 11 bases. In germline, CDR1 is SQVTM, CDR2 ANQGSEA. CDR3 nucleotides: TGCAGCGTTGACAGGGGCAGCCGCACAGATACGCAGTATTTT. Residues: CSVDRGSRTDTQYF.

A few counts support this clonotype. The V and J genes are TRBV12-3 or TRBV12-4 and TRBJ2-1, with 8 bases matching TRBD2. This CDR3 is 14 amino acids long. Trimming removed 3 bases from V and 7 bases from J; junction bases left unmatched: 5. The DNA of the CDR3 is TGTGCCAGCAGTTTTCGGGAGGGCCTTAATGAGCAGTTCTTC. Its protein is CASSFREGLNEQFF.

A note on this clonotype: A much larger clone sits a single nucleotide away, making a read error possible. The V call is TRBV10-3, the J call TRBJ2-1; 11 bases are a match to TRBD2. The CDR3 sequence is 15 residues long. The germline gives CDR1 ENHRY, CDR2 SYGVKD. CDR3 residues: CATSDRLAGYNEQFF. CDR3 coding DNA: TGTGCCACCAGTGACCGACTAGCGGGATACAATGAGCAGTTCTTC.